One and the same sample provided the 27 T cell receptor beta chains below, sequenced in a study of T-cell reconstitution after alpha-beta-depleted transplantation in children. Preparation of the TCRbeta library used unique molecular identifiers. In TCRdb, the PCR reads were re-called with MiXCR into one record per CDR3 protein. The repertoire has hundreds of thousands of distinct CDR3 sequences, 16% of them found once; the top ten carry 1.1%. This material consisted of PBMCs from the stem cell graft donor, taken from the stem cell graft. The source of these receptors is a human donor who donated a stem cell graft to a child with acute myeloid leukemia.

This clonotype was recorded at least ten times. The V call is TRBV20-1, the J call TRBJ2-3; D perhaps matches TRBD2 (5 bases). The ends were cut back, 6 bases at V and 4 bases at J, with 11 bases in the middle. Looked up from germline, CDR1 is DFQATT and CDR2 is SNEGSKA (reference sequence). This CDR3 has 12 residues. The chain's CDR3 is CSAGEGSDTQYF. As DNA, the CDR3 is TGCAGTGCCGGAGAGGGTTCAGATACGCAGTATTTT.

A note on this clonotype: The junction departs from germline at one end; a sequencing error may be responsible. The rearrangement uses TRBV20-1 and TRBJ2-1; TRBD2 agrees at 8 bases. The CDR3 is 16 residues long. The germline CDR1 and CDR2 sequences are DFQATT and SNEGSKA (reference sequence). CDR3: CCARDERGLGYNEQFF. The CDR3 DNA reads TGCTGTGCTAGAGATGAGCGGGGGCTAGGGTACAATGAGCAGTTCTTC.

This clonotype has ten or more counts. The rearrangement links TRBV5-5 to TRBJ2-7; D not certain. Trimming shortened V by 3 bases and J by 0 bases, and 7 bases separated the two germline ends. Germline loops: CDR1 SGHKS, CDR2 YYEKEE (reference sequence). The CDR3 extends over 13 amino acids. The CDR3: CASSSSPSYEQYV. The CDR3 DNA follows: TGTGCCAGCAGCTCCTCCCCCTCCTACGAGCAGTACGTC.

This clonotype showed up just a few times. This CDR3 is CSAPRDGASGALSTDTQYF. The CDR3, as DNA: TGCAGTGCTCCGAGGGACGGGGCTAGCGGGGCGTTGAGCACAGATACGCAGTATTTT. The chain carries TRBV20-1 and TRBJ2-3; 9 bases agree with TRBD2. CDR1 DFQATT and CDR2 SNEGSKA come from the germline V gene (reference sequence). V trimming: 5 bases; J trimming: 0 bases; junction bases outside the gene matches: 18. The CDR3 totals 19 residues.

The chain carries TRBV7-2 and TRBJ1-3; no clear D gene. Germline V gene data show CDR1 as SGHTA and CDR2 as FQGNSA. The CDR3 has 16 residues. The V gene lost 1 base and the J gene lost 5 bases, with 15 bases spanning the gap. The CDR3 protein is CASSLGVPENRNTIYF. In DNA, the CDR3 is TGTGCCAGCAGCTTAGGTGTCCCGGAGAACCGAAACACCATATATTTT.

The rearrangement joins TRBV12-3 or TRBV12-4 to TRBJ2-1; D is perhaps TRBD1 (5 bases). V lost 6 bases to trimming and J lost 8 bases, with 17 bases between them. The CDR3 has 14 residues. The CDR3 is CASRRLTLGDEQFF. The CDR3 DNA reads as TGTGCCAGCAGGAGACTTACCCTAGGGGATGAGCAGTTCTTC.

The chain's CDR3 is CASSVAQGMTEDTGELFF. CDR3 DNA: TGTGCCAGCAGCGTAGCCCAGGGAATGACGGAAGACACCGGGGAGCTGTTTTTT. The J gene is TRBJ2-2, the V gene TRBV9; weak D call: TRBD1 (5 bases). V was cut by 0 bases and J by 3 bases, with 18 bases left in between. In germline, CDR1 is SGDLS, CDR2 YYNGEE. The CDR3 covers 18 residues.

V gene TRBV20-1 combines with J gene TRBJ2-3; 16 nucleotides agree with TRBD2. J lost 6 bases, V lost 3 bases, and 9 bases had no gene match. CDR3 length equals 17 residues. The germline gives CDR1 DFQATT, CDR2 SNEGSKA (reference sequence). CDR3 sequence reads: CSASTGTSGGAVDTQYF. CDR3 sequence (DNA): TGCAGTGCTAGCACCGGGACTAGCGGGGGGGCTGTGGATACGCAGTATTTT.

This clonotype was counted at least ten times. The chain has TRBV27 and TRBJ2-6; no firm D call. Germline loops: CDR1 MNHEY, CDR2 SMNVEV (reference sequence). V was clipped by 8 bases and J by 0 bases, with 14 bases between them. The CDR3 consists of 16 residues. The DNA of the CDR3 is TGTGCCAGCGGATCCGGACGGCCCTCTGGGGCCAACGTCCTGACTTTC. It translates to CASGSGRPSGANVLTF.

In this sample, this clonotype turned up many times. J is TRBJ2-7 and V is TRBV7-2, with TRBD1 identical over 9 bases. The CDR3 spans 15 residues. Germline V gene data show CDR1 as SGHTA and CDR2 as FQGNSA. V lost 3 bases and J lost 0; bases outside the gene matches: 3. Here the CDR3 DNA reads TGTGCCAGCAGCTTGGACAGGGGACCCTCCTACGAGCAGTACGTC. Its translation is CASSLDRGPSYEQYV.

The chain is built from TRBV28 and TRBJ2-5; a weak D match, TRBD1 (6 bases). V lost 6 bases and J 1 base, leaving 12 bases between the germline ends. There are 14 residues in the CDR3. CDR1 and CDR2 from the germline V gene are MDHEN and SYDVKM. CDR3: CASSSRQAQETQYF. CDR3 coding DNA: TGTGCCAGCAGCTCTAGACAGGCCCAAGAGACCCAGTACTTC.

At least ten counts were recorded for this clonotype. The genes are TRBV4-2 and TRBJ2-5; the D is unclear. The CDR3 length is 13 residues. The germline V and J ends were trimmed by 0 bases and 2 bases, with 4 bases remaining between them. CDR1 is LGHNA, CDR2 YNFKEQ, per germline. This CDR3 reads CASSQDIQETQYF. The CDR3 DNA reads TGTGCCAGCAGCCAAGATATACAAGAGACCCAGTACTTC.

This clonotype has more than one count but fewer than ten. The V call is TRBV7-2, the J call TRBJ2-7; D perhaps matches TRBD1 (5 bases). V was shortened by 4 bases and J by 5 bases, with 15 bases between the two germline ends. This CDR3 has 14 amino acids. Looked up from germline, CDR1 is SGHTA and CDR2 is FQGNSA. The CDR3 DNA is TGTGCCAGCAGCTCGCGACAGAGAGGCCACGAGCAGTACTTC. This codes for CASSSRQRGHEQYF. The whole variable domain, remainder taken from reference TRBV7-2 and TRBJ2-7, is GAGVSQSPSNKVTEKGKDVELRCDPISGHTALYWYRQSLGQGLEFLIYFQGNSAPDKSGLPSDRFSAERTGGSVSTLTIQRTQQEDSAVYLCASSSRQRGHEQYFGPGTRLTVT.

This clonotype has a count of ten or more. The rearrangement joins TRBV20-1 to TRBJ1-1; D ambiguous. Trimming took off 0 bases at V and 0 bases at J, with 11 bases between the two ends. The CDR3 is 15 residues long. The germline V gene has CDR1 DFQATT and CDR2 SNEGSKA (reference sequence). CDR3 nucleotides: TGCAGTGCTAGAGATCTGCAAACTATGAACACTGAAGCTTTCTTT. Its protein is CSARDLQTMNTEAFF.

The rearrangement joins TRBV6-2 or TRBV6-3 to TRBJ2-7; no firm D call. This CDR3 has 11 amino acids. Germline CDR1 and CDR2: MNHEY and SVGEGT. V was cut by 5 bases and J by 3 bases, with 5 bases left in between. CDR3 DNA: TGTGCCAGCAGTCAATTCTACGAGCAGTACTTC. Amino acid sequence: CASSQFYEQYF.

V usage is TRBV5-4 and J usage is TRBJ2-5; TRBD1 aligns across 8 bases. The J segment lost 5 bases and the V segment lost 0 bases, leaving 15 bases of the junction unmatched. Germline V gene sequence: CDR1 SGHNT, CDR2 YYREEE (reference sequence). The CDR3 loop spans 18 amino acids. CDR3 region: CASSLGPNRGSGGETQYF. The CDR3 DNA sequence: TGTGCCAGCAGCTTGGGCCCAAACAGGGGGTCGGGTGGCGAGACCCAGTACTTC.

CDR3 amino acids: CSASMTVRDSPLHF. DNA for the CDR3: TGCAGTGCTTCCATGACAGTGAGGGATTCACCCCTCCACTTT. The chain joins TRBV20-1 to TRBJ1-6, with TRBD1 as a possible D gene (5 bases). The germline V gene encodes CDR1 DFQATT and CDR2 SNEGSKA (reference sequence). The ends were cut back, 5 bases at V and 8 bases at J, with 16 bases in the middle. The CDR3 runs to 14 residues.

In its sample, this clonotype was seen a few times. V usage is TRBV5-1 and J usage is TRBJ1-4; maybe TRBD1 (6 bases). The V and J ends lost 3 bases and 5 bases respectively, with 11 bases between them. Per the germline V gene, CDR1 is SGHRS and CDR2 is YFSETQ. The CDR3 contains 14 residues. This CDR3 reads CASSSGRGNEKLFF. DNA of the CDR3: TGCGCCAGCAGCTCCGGCAGGGGCAATGAAAAACTGTTTTTT.

In the case of this clonotype: Just one base apart from a much larger clone, this may be a read error. The chain links TRBV7-9 to TRBJ2-2; unclear D gene. Germline-derived CDR1 and CDR2 are SEHNR and FQNEAQ (reference sequence). Trimming removed 2 bases from V and 0 bases from J, with 4 bases in between. This CDR3 spans 14 amino acids. The CDR3 nucleotides read TGTGCCAGCAGCTTAAACGCGAACACCGGGGAGCTGTTTTTT. Translated: CASSLNANTGELFF.

This clonotype was seen repeatedly, ten times or more. This chain joins TRBV5-1 and TRBJ1-6, with D possibly being TRBD1 (6 bases). The length of the CDR3 is 16 residues. The germline V gene has CDR1 SGHRS and CDR2 YFSETQ. The V end was cut by 4 bases, the J end by 2 bases, with 13 bases between. CDR3 region: CASSEQGSTYNSPLHF. CDR3 sequence (DNA): TGCGCCAGCAGCGAACAGGGTTCCACCTATAATTCACCCCTCCACTTT.

This clonotype was detected a few times. The chain recombines TRBV7-6 with TRBJ2-5; 11 bases line up with TRBD2. This CDR3 is 17 amino acids long. From germline, CDR1 is SGHVS and CDR2 FNYEAQ. V was clipped by 5 bases and J by 4 bases; unmatched bases: 12. DNA of the CDR3: TGTGCCAGCAGCATTATAGCGGGGGGGAAATTGAGAGAGACCCAGTACTTC. Amino acid sequence: CASSIIAGGKLRETQYF.

The chain recombines TRBV28 with TRBJ1-1; 11 bases are a match to TRBD1. Germline V gene data show CDR1 as MDHEN and CDR2 as SYDVKM. V lost 5 bases, J lost 8 bases, and 10 bases stayed unmatched. The CDR3 covers 15 residues. The CDR3 DNA reads TGTGCCAGCAGTAAAGGAGGGACAGGGGGTAGGGAAGCTTTCTTT. It translates to CASSKGGTGGREAFF.

This clonotype was seen at least ten times. Here the CDR3 DNA reads TGCAGTGCTAGGGGGGGGACGAACACCGGGGAGCTGTTTTTT. Translation: CSARGGTNTGELFF. J is TRBJ2-2 and V is TRBV20-1; 7 bases are shared with TRBD2. The CDR3 totals 14 residues. Trimming took 3 bases from V and 0 from J; bases not matched to a gene: 1. From germline, CDR1 is DFQATT and CDR2 SNEGSKA (reference sequence).

This clonotype has ten or more counts. The genes are TRBV6-1 and TRBJ1-1, with D tentatively TRBD1 (5 bases). Looked up from germline, CDR1 is MNHNS and CDR2 is SASEGT. The CDR3 extends over 14 amino acids. The V gene lost 7 bases and the J gene lost 1 base, with 13 bases spanning the gap. The CDR3 region is CASTWGRGNTEAFF. DNA of the CDR3: TGTGCCAGCACGTGGGGAAGGGGGAACACTGAAGCTTTCTTT.

This chain uses TRBV27 with TRBJ1-4; TRBD1 is a possible D gene (5 bases). The germline CDR1 and CDR2 sequences are MNHEY and SMNVEV (reference sequence). Trimming took off 4 bases at V and 8 bases at J, with 20 bases between the two ends. The CDR3 sequence is 16 residues long. The CDR3 bases are TGTGCCAGCAGTTCCACTCGCGCGGGACTGGGAGAAAAACTGTTTTTT. It translates to CASSSTRAGLGEKLFF.

This clonotype was found many times. The chain carries TRBV10-2 and TRBJ1-5; D is uncertain. This CDR3 has 13 amino acids. Trimming took off 8 bases at V and 6 bases at J, with 14 bases between the two ends. Per the germline V gene, CDR1 is WSHSY and CDR2 is SAAADI. The CDR3 region has the DNA TGCGCCAGCTCGGGCGGCCCTGTTCAGCCCCAGCATTTT. It specifies CASSGGPVQPQHF.

This clonotype was counted many times. J is TRBJ2-3 and V is TRBV29-1; D possibly corresponds to TRBD2 (6 bases). V was cut by 6 bases and J by 5 bases, with 21 bases left in between. CDR3 size: 15 residues. Germline V gene lookup returns CDR1 SQVTM and CDR2 ANQGSEA. CDR3 bases: TGCAGCGTGAGGGCCAGCGGGCAGGTTTTAGATACGCAGTATTTT. Encoded protein: CSVRASGQVLDTQYF.